Sequencing of this TCR beta chain was carried out in a study of blood T cell repertoires in COVID-19. Study-level background: Samples representing acute and convalescent COVID-19 were sourced from the United States, Italy and Spain.

Germline V gene data show CDR1 as LNHDA and CDR2 as SQIVND (reference sequence). This CDR3 has 14 amino acids. The V gene end was trimmed by 6 bases and the J gene end by 4 bases; junction bases not matched to a gene: 3. Participant reports of clinical history set cohort assignment. Either two negative PCRs, clearance, or symptom resolution qualified Cohort 3 donors as recovered. In the authors' methods: Estimation of nucleated cell counts was performed using reference gene primer amplification. This table comes from immunoSEQ multiplex PCR, and its TCRdb copy is limited to in-frame clones, with some not included. V, J and clone size are taken as reported in that table, and D and trimming were inferred from the DNA itself. The sample holds about 190,000 clones, approximately 88% seen once.

Sequencing was carried out using PBMCs or T cells enriched from blood (not recorded which). This receptor was taken from a woman between 25 and 40 years old who had recovered from COVID-19. The J gene is TRBJ1-1, the V gene TRBV19; 12 bases are shared with TRBD1. The CDR3 sequence: CASRGQGAGTEAFF. The DNA of the CDR3 is TGTGCCAGTAGGGGACAGGGGGCGGGCACTGAAGCTTTCTTT.